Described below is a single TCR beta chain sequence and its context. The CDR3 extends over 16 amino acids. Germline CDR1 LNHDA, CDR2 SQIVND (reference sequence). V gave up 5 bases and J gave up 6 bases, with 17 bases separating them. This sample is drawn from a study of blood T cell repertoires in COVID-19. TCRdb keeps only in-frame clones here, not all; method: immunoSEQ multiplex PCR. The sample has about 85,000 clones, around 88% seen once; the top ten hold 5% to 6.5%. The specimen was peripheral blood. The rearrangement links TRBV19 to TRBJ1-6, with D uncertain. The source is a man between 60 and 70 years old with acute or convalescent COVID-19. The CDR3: CASSLSGSFTNSPLHF. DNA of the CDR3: TGTGCCAGTAGTTTATCCGGGTCTTTCACTAATTCACCCCTCCACTTT.